Presented here are 23 T cell receptor beta chains from one specimen sequenced in a study of identical twins. In TCRdb, the 5' RACE reads were re-called with MiXCR into one record per CDR3 protein. The sample includes hundreds of thousands of distinct CDR3 sequences, 15% to 20% of them seen just once. These data were likewise used in another study, on T cells expressing NK-cell markers.

Sequencing was performed on PBMCs. These receptors were obtained from a woman between 18 and 29 years old in good health.

The table lists this clonotype with a count of one. The chain couples TRBV11-2 to TRBJ2-1, with 9 positions matching TRBD2. CDR1 and CDR2 from the germline V gene are SGHAT and FQNNGV. V was pared by 5 bases and J by 3 bases, with 8 bases of the junction left unmatched. There are 16 residues in the CDR3. The CDR3 sequence is CASSPYGSGGYNEQFF. The CDR3 nucleotides read TGTGCCAGCAGCCCCTACGGTAGCGGGGGCTACAATGAGCAGTTCTTC.

This clonotype was seen ten or more times. The CDR3 is CASSRREGPKDHGYTF. The CDR3 DNA reads TGTGCCAGCAGCCGTCGTGAGGGGCCAAAAGATCATGGCTACACCTTC. The rearrangement joins TRBV7-9 to TRBJ1-2; maybe TRBD1 (5 bases). V was shortened by 5 bases and J by 6 bases, with 22 bases between the two germline ends. Germline CDR1 and CDR2: SEHNR and FQNEAQ (reference sequence). This CDR3 has 16 amino acids. Full variable domain (outside the CDR3, taken from reference TRBV7-9 and TRBJ1-2): DTGVSQNPRHKITKRGQNVTFRCDPISEHNRLYWYRQTLGQGPEFLTYFQNEAQLEKSRLLSDRFSAERPKGSFSTLEIQRTEQGDSAMYLCASSRREGPKDHGYTFGSGTRLTVV.

This clonotype has a handful of counts. The chain joins TRBV12-3 or TRBV12-4 to TRBJ2-7, with 9 bases that match TRBD2. The junction had 17 bases not matched to a gene; V was cut back by 5 bases and J by 6 bases. The CDR3 covers 17 residues. The CDR3 here is CASSPRSPSGKSGEQYF. The DNA of the CDR3 is TGTGCCAGCAGTCCAAGGTCGCCTAGCGGGAAATCCGGCGAGCAGTACTTC.

The rearrangement uses TRBV5-1 and TRBJ1-2; D call uncertain. CDR3 size: 14 residues. V lost 2 bases to trimming and J lost 7 bases, with 15 bases between them. Germline lookup yields CDR1 SGHRS and CDR2 YFSETQ. In DNA form, the CDR3 reads TGCGCCAGCAGCTTCTTAGGCCGGATGGGTGGCTACACCTTC. Translating gives CASSFLGRMGGYTF.

This clonotype was observed a few times. The chain couples TRBV6-1 to TRBJ2-5, with 7 bases aligning to TRBD1. After removal of 7 bases from V and 5 bases from J, the junction contained 7 bases not matched to a gene. Germline V CDR1 and CDR2: MNHNS, SASEGT. This CDR3 is built from 13 residues. The CDR3 region is CASTRQGYETQYF. For the CDR3, the DNA is TGTGCCAGCACTAGACAGGGCTATGAGACCCAGTACTTC.

The chain's CDR3 is CSAPHGGTEAFF. Here the CDR3 DNA reads TGCAGCGCCCCACATGGGGGCACTGAAGCTTTCTTT. This sequence joins TRBV20-1 and TRBJ1-1; tentative D call: TRBD1 (5 bases). CDR1 is DFQATT and CDR2 is SNEGSKA in the germline V gene (reference sequence). The CDR3 is 12 residues long.

The genes are TRBV7-9 and TRBJ2-3; 9 nucleotides match TRBD2. The ends lost 7 bases at V and 4 bases at J; junction bases unmatched: 9. This CDR3 spans 15 amino acids. The germline gives CDR1 SEHNR, CDR2 FQNEAQ (reference sequence). CDR3 loop: CASTLAGTSPDTQYF. The CDR3 DNA reads TGTGCCAGCACCCTAGCCGGGACTAGCCCAGATACGCAGTATTTT.

CDR3 residues: CASNRVASGRKDTQYF. The CDR3, as DNA: TGTGCCAGCAACCGAGTGGCTAGCGGGAGGAAAGATACGCAGTATTTT. The chain uses TRBV6-2 or TRBV6-3 and TRBJ2-3; 11 bases agree with TRBD2. V lost 7 bases and J lost 5; bases outside the gene matches: 11. The CDR3 has 16 residues. Germline-derived CDR1 and CDR2 are MNHEY and SVGEGT.

V usage is TRBV24-1 and J usage is TRBJ2-2, with TRBD2 matching 10 bases. The CDR3 runs 18 residues. V was clipped by 4 bases and J by 1 base; unmatched bases: 8. Germline V lookup: CDR1 KGHDR, CDR2 SFDVKD. CDR3 region: CATSELSSGGENTGELFF. CDR3 sequence (DNA): TGTGCCACCAGTGAGCTTTCTAGCGGGGGTGAGAACACCGGGGAGCTGTTTTTT.

This clonotype was detected ten times or more. The chain has TRBV10-2 and TRBJ1-2; 10 nucleotides line up with TRBD1. V lost 6 bases, J lost 4 bases, and 8 bases stayed unmatched. The germline gives CDR1 WSHSY, CDR2 SAAADI. This CDR3 region has 15 residues. For the CDR3, the DNA is TGCGCCAGCAGGACCGGGACAGGGGTTTTCTATGGCTACACCTTC. This encodes CASRTGTGVFYGYTF.

At least ten counts were recorded for this clonotype. This chain connects TRBV3-1 to TRBJ1-1; D ambiguous. Between the trimmed V and J ends, which lost 4 bases and 5 bases, there was a span of 11 bases. This CDR3 is built from 13 residues. Germline CDR1 reads LGHDT; CDR2 reads YNNKEL (reference sequence). CDR3 in DNA: TGTGCCAGCAGCCCCGGACGTGGAACTGAAGCTTTCTTT. It encodes CASSPGRGTEAFF.

The rearrangement joins TRBV5-6 to TRBJ1-1; D not resolved. The V gene's germline CDR1 is SGHDT and CDR2 YYEEEE. The CDR3 is 13 amino acids. Trimming shortened V by 1 base and J by 8 bases, and 12 bases separated the two germline ends. CDR3 residues: CASSLLRGHEAFF. The DNA of the CDR3 is TGTGCCAGCAGCTTGTTGAGAGGGCACGAAGCTTTCTTT.

This chain joins TRBV20-1 and TRBJ2-7; D gene unclear. Germline loops: CDR1 DFQATT, CDR2 SNEGSKA (reference sequence). The V end lost 5 bases, the J end lost 2 bases, and 10 bases lay between the germline ends. This CDR3 region has 12 residues. The CDR3 DNA sequence: TGCAGTGCTTCTCCTGTTCCCTACGAGCAGTACTTC. Amino acid sequence: CSASPVPYEQYF.

This clonotype was observed many times. The genes are TRBV7-9 and TRBJ2-7; D may be TRBD2 (6 bases). Germline V CDR1 and CDR2: SEHNR, FQNEAQ (reference sequence). Trimming stripped 5 bases from V and 5 bases from J, with 16 bases between. This CDR3 region has 14 residues. The CDR3 DNA follows: TGTGCCAGCAGCCCCCGCGGGGCTAGCGACGAGCAGTACTTC. It is translated as CASSPRGASDEQYF.

This clonotype appeared a few times. This sequence joins TRBV27 and TRBJ1-3; D is undetermined. The CDR3 covers 15 residues. CDR1 is MNHEY, CDR2 SMNVEV, per germline (reference sequence). V lost 2 bases and J 2 bases, leaving 10 bases between the germline ends. The CDR3: CASSLNPTAGNTIYF. The CDR3 coding sequence is TGTGCCAGCAGTTTAAATCCTACTGCTGGAAACACCATATATTTT.

This clonotype was seen more than once but under ten times. The rearrangement links TRBV5-5 to TRBJ2-7; the match to TRBD1 covers 7 bases. The CDR3 length is 16 residues. The ends lost 0 bases at V and 4 bases at J; junction bases unmatched: 10. Germline V gene lookup returns CDR1 SGHKS and CDR2 YYEKEE (reference sequence). The CDR3 nucleotides read TGTGCCAGCAGCTTGGCCGCAGGGGGACCCAGATACGAGCAGTACTTC. It codes for CASSLAAGGPRYEQYF.

This clonotype was observed a few times. The CDR3 is CASTQRGSIAGANVLTF. DNA for the CDR3: TGTGCCAGCACCCAGCGGGGCAGTATCGCTGGGGCCAACGTCCTGACTTTC. The chain employs TRBV21-1 and TRBJ2-6; the D segment call TRBD2 is taken from the table without a DNA check. TRBV21-1 corresponds to a pseudogene. The CDR3 sequence is 17 residues long.

This clonotype has a handful of counts. The V call is TRBV7-3, the J call TRBJ1-1; D possibly corresponds to TRBD1 (6 bases). Germline V gene lookup returns CDR1 SGHTA and CDR2 FQGTGA. Trimming took 5 bases from V and 3 from J, leaving 13 bases between them. This CDR3 is built from 14 residues. The CDR3 region is CASSLLGGDTEAFF. CDR3 bases: TGTGCCAGCAGCCTCCTCGGGGGCGACACTGAAGCTTTCTTT.

The V gene is TRBV20-1, the J gene TRBJ2-2; D might be TRBD2 (7 bases). The CDR3 length is 17 residues. Per the germline V gene, CDR1 is DFQATT and CDR2 is SNEGSKA (reference sequence). Between the trimmed V and J ends, which lost 4 bases and 1 base, there was a span of 19 bases. The CDR3 is CSATPLGGGLNTGELFF. DNA for the CDR3: TGCAGTGCTACCCCTTTGGGGGGGGGCTTGAACACCGGGGAGCTGTTTTTT.

This clonotype was detected a few times. The CDR3 bases are TGCAGTGCTAGTTGGCAGGGGGACAATGAGCAGTTCTTC. The encoded protein is CSASWQGDNEQFF. V usage is TRBV20-1 and J usage is TRBJ2-1, with 7 bases aligning to TRBD1. The CDR3 has 13 residues. Germline CDR1 is DFQATT and CDR2 is SNEGSKA (reference sequence). V trimming: 3 bases; J trimming: 5 bases; junction bases outside the gene matches: 4.

This clonotype was counted a few times. The chain uses TRBV15 and TRBJ2-7; D may be TRBD1 (7 bases). V was shortened by 8 bases and J by 1 base, with 15 bases between the two germline ends. Germline V gene sequence: CDR1 LNHNV, CDR2 YYDKDF (reference sequence). The CDR3 has 14 residues. CDR3 residues: CATGPRGASYEQYF. In DNA form, the CDR3 reads TGTGCCACCGGACCCAGGGGGGCATCCTACGAGCAGTACTTC. Supplemented by reference TRBV15 and TRBJ2-7, the full variable domain reads DAMVIQNPRYQVTQFGKPVTLSCSQTLNHNVMYWYQQKSSQAPKLLFHYYDKDFNNEADTPDNFQSRRPNTSFCFLDIRSPGLGDTAMYLCATGPRGASYEQYFGPGTRLTVT.

The genes are TRBV27 and TRBJ2-3, with D uncertain. CDR1 and CDR2 (germline): MNHEY, SMNVEV (reference sequence). This CDR3 comprises 14 residues. Deletions cut 4 bases from V and 0 bases from J, with 8 bases between. The CDR3 protein is CASSSLGSTDTQYF. CDR3 nucleotide sequence: TGTGCCAGCAGTTCCCTTGGGAGCACAGATACGCAGTATTTT.

At least ten counts were recorded for this clonotype. This chain links TRBV5-1 with TRBJ2-6; D gene unclear. The CDR3 consists of 15 residues. Germline-derived CDR1 and CDR2 are SGHRS and YFSETQ. V lost 4 bases, J lost 0 bases, and 8 bases lay in between. CDR3 amino acids: CASSNWVSGANVLTF. CDR3 sequence (DNA): TGCGCCAGCAGCAACTGGGTCTCTGGGGCCAACGTCCTGACTTTC. Full variable domain (rest looked up from reference TRBV5-1 and TRBJ2-6): KAGVTQTPRYLIKTRGQQVTLSCSPISGHRSVSWYQQTPGQGLQFLFEYFSETQRNKGNFPGRFSGRQFSNSRSEMNVSTLELGDSALYLCASSNWVSGANVLTFGAGSRLTVL.